Listed here are 8 T cell receptor beta chains from one sample, sequenced in a study of T cell repertoires in cytomegalovirus infection. No antigen has been identified for these receptors. From the reads, TCRdb called clonotypes with MiXCR, one entry per CDR3 protein. This sample has approximately 990,000 distinct CDR3 sequences, with around 30% found just once. The specimen comprised cultured CD8+ T cells from PBMCs, sampled from culture after CMV antigen stimulation. These receptors all stem from a human donor in good health (CMV status not recorded). Some clones in this sample may be carry-over from other donors' samples.

This clonotype was counted once. This chain's CDR3 is CASSKDSADSYEQYV. The CDR3 DNA reads TGTGCCAGCAGCAAAGACAGTGCCGATTCCTACGAGCAGTACGTC. The chain couples TRBV5-4 to TRBJ2-7; tentatively, D is TRBD1 (5 bases). The length of the CDR3 is 15 residues. Trimming cost V 4 bases and J 1 base, with 15 bases left between them. Germline V gene lookup returns CDR1 SGHNT and CDR2 YYREEE (reference sequence).

As concerns this clonotype: Germline is not matched at one junction end, which may reflect a read error. The chain carries TRBV4-1 and TRBJ2-1, with D tentatively TRBD2 (5 bases). Germline CDR1 MGHRA, CDR2 YSYEKL. The length of the CDR3 is 15 residues. The CDR3 nucleotides read TGTGTCAGCAGCCAAGATGCGGGCGCGTACAATGAGCAATTCTTC. It codes for CVSSQDAGAYNEQFF.

At least ten counts were recorded for this clonotype. The rearrangement links TRBV12-3 or TRBV12-4 to TRBJ1-1; D is unresolved. V lost 3 bases, J lost 0 bases, and 5 bases lay in between. The length of the CDR3 is 13 residues. CDR3 DNA: TGTGCCAGCAGTTTTTGGATGAACACTGAAGCTTTCTTT. The encoded protein is CASSFWMNTEAFF.

The table lists this clonotype with a count of one. The chain links TRBV24-1 to TRBJ1-5; D gene unclear. V lost 2 bases and J lost 5, with 12 bases in between. Germline V CDR1 and CDR2: KGHDR, SFDVKD. CDR3 length equals 15 residues. The CDR3 DNA is TGTGCCACCAGTGATTCCGGGAGCAGCGATCAGCCCCAGCATTTT. Amino acid sequence: CATSDSGSSDQPQHF.

This clonotype was found a few times. The chain links TRBV4-3 to TRBJ2-3, with D maybe TRBD2 (6 bases). Looked up from germline, CDR1 is LGHNA and CDR2 is YSLEER. The CDR3 consists of 15 residues. V lost 2 bases and J lost 3, with 12 bases in between. This CDR3 reads CASSQSHGTTDTQYF. CDR3 coding DNA: TGCGCCAGCAGCCAATCCCACGGGACTACAGATACGCAGTATTTT.

This clonotype was seen only a few times. The rearrangement uses TRBV9 and TRBJ2-1, with 8 nucleotides matching TRBD1. From germline, CDR1 is SGDLS and CDR2 YYNGEE. This CDR3 spans 18 amino acids. V lost 4 bases and J lost 2; bases outside the gene matches: 14. The DNA for the CDR3 is TGTGCCAGCAGCCCGAGAATAACAACAGGGGGTACCTACAATGAGCAGTTCTTC. It codes for CASSPRITTGGTYNEQFF.

This clonotype has more than one count but fewer than ten. CDR3 DNA sequence: TGTGCCAGCAGCTTAGGCCGGCGGCCCCCCGAGCAGTACGTC. Its protein is CASSLGRRPPEQYV. The chain combines TRBV13 with TRBJ2-7; unclear D gene. V lost 0 bases and J lost 6, with 12 bases in between. This CDR3 contains 14 residues. CDR1 is PRHDT, CDR2 FYEKMQ, per germline (reference sequence).

This clonotype was found once. The rearrangement uses TRBV12-5 and TRBJ2-7, with D maybe TRBD1 (6 bases). Between the trimmed V and J ends, which lost 5 bases and 5 bases, there was a span of 13 bases. CDR3 size: 13 residues. Germline V gene sequence: CDR1 LGHNT, CDR2 FRNRAP. The CDR3 nucleotides are TGTGCTAGTGGTCTCCCGGACAGCCACGAGCAGTACTTC. The encoded protein is CASGLPDSHEQYF.